This T cell receptor (beta chain) was obtained from a study of early T cells in non-severe SARS-CoV-2 infection. The study, taken as a whole, reports: Private and CD4 specificities were missed by VDJdb matching, which favored anti-spike CD8 responses.

Researchers tagged individual cDNA molecules with unique molecular identifiers. TCRdb used MiXCR to reprocess the 5' RACE reads, holding one entry per CDR3 protein. This table holds roughly 51,000 distinct CDR3 sequences, approximately 9.8% found once. Concerning this clonotype: Its matching antigen is unknown.

Trimming cost V 1 base and J 6 bases, with 19 bases left between them. The CDR3 totals 17 residues. Looked up from germline, CDR1 is SGHAT and CDR2 is FQNNGV. The V call is TRBV11-2, the J call TRBJ2-1; D possibly corresponds to TRBD1 (6 bases). Source material: whole blood. This sequence originates from an adult who was a healthcare worker with PCR-confirmed SARS-CoV-2 infection or an uninfected control (not recorded which). The CDR3: CASSLGLVWTAPNEQFF. The DNA for the CDR3 is TGTGCCAGCAGCTTAGGGTTAGTCTGGACAGCCCCCAATGAGCAGTTCTTC.